This T cell receptor (beta chain) is from a study of cytomegalovirus exposure and HLA in healthy donors. Whole-study context: Findings of an earlier analysis included over 95 million unique TCR beta sequences from roughly 200 million T cells. Around 81% of around 390 genotyped donors fell in the Caucasian-associated ancestry cluster. Study results and limitations: Versus the roughly 700-donor mean, an Asian-associated ancestry cluster reportedly showed fewer N-insertions in a later analysis.

The PCR ran on 60 Vbeta and 13 Jbeta primers. Sequencing was performed with immunoSEQ multiplex PCR; in TCRdb, only in-frame clones are kept and a portion is missing. The sample contains just over 150,000 clones, about three quarters of which appear only once. CDR1 MNHEY and CDR2 SMNVEV come from the germline V gene (reference sequence). V lost 4 bases to trimming and J lost 2 bases; unmatched junction nucleotides: 2. CDR3 length equals 13 residues. Notes on this clone: Its antigen remains unknown.

V gene TRBV27 combines with J gene TRBJ2-7, with 7 bases lining up with TRBD2. Sequencing was done on a sample of PBMCs. This TCR came from a female donor in good health and CMV-seronegative. This CDR3 reads CASSYAGAYEQYF. The DNA of the CDR3 is TGTGCCAGCAGTTATGCGGGAGCCTACGAGCAGTACTTC.